The entry that follows covers one TCR beta chain sequence. Its specificity is unknown. Germline lookup yields CDR1 LNHDA and CDR2 SQIVND (reference sequence). CDR3 size: 14 residues. The V end lost 9 bases, the J end lost 1 base, and 13 bases lay between the germline ends. These data are taken from a study of T cell responses to AZD1222 COVID-19 vaccine. Study-wide points: Donors were mostly white British, more females; clonal diversity possibly underestimated. Dominant at 160-218 and 743-854, vaccine-associated CD4 TCRs also spanned spike. Spike-specific TCR breadth and depth went up after people got two AZD1222 doses. The study identified only five or six AZD1222 recipients as seropositive at baseline.

The method was immunoSEQ multiplex PCR; TCRdb's version includes in-frame clones alone and lacks a portion of them. In the table there are some 16,000 clones, about 80% of which are singletons. Sequencing was performed on peripheral blood, taken 28 days after the second AZD1222 dose. The origin of this receptor is an adult who received the AZD1222 COVID-19 vaccine. The rearrangement joins TRBV19 to TRBJ2-1; TRBD1 is a possible D gene (5 bases). The CDR3 bases are TGTGCCAGGGGGTGGGGCCCTTCCTACAATGAGCAGTTCTTC. It translates to CARGWGPSYNEQFF.